This T cell receptor (beta chain) derives from a study of blood T cell repertoires in COVID-19. Study overall: Acute and convalescent COVID-19 samples came from the United States, Italy and Spain. PBMCs, B-cell-depleted T cells, or T cells provided the cDNA or gDNA that made up the material.

Per the original data handling: Reference gene primers were amplified, and this amplification served to estimate nucleated cell counts. The repertoire was sequenced with immunoSEQ multiplex PCR; TCRdb's copy has only in-frame clones and lacks some. That table supplies the V and J calls and clone size; D and trimming were determined from the DNA. The repertoire includes some 83,000 clones, 65% to 90% of them detected once, and around 43% sits in the top ten. The V and J ends lost 3 bases and 0 bases respectively, with 9 bases between them. Germline V gene sequence: CDR1 SEHNR, CDR2 FQNEAQ (reference sequence). This CDR3 has 14 residues.

This rearrangement joins TRBV7-9 to TRBJ2-7, with D unresolved. The clonotype originates from a man older than 75 with acute or convalescent COVID-19. The sequencing sample was made of peripheral blood. CDR3 residues: CASSLIQSSYEQYF. In DNA, the CDR3 is TGTGCCAGCAGCTTGATACAGAGCTCCTACGAGCAGTACTTC.